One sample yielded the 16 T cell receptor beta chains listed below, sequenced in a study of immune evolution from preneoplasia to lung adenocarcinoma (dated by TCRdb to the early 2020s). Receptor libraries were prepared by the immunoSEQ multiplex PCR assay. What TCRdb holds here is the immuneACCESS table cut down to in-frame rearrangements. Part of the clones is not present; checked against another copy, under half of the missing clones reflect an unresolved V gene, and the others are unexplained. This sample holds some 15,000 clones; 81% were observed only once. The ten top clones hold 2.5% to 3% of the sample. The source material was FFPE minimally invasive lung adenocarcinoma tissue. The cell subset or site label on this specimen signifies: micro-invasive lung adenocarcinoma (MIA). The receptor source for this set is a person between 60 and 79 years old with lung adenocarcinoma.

The CDR3: CATSREGGRSSGNTIYF. CDR3 in DNA: TGTGCCACCAGCAGAGAGGGGGGAAGGTCCAGTGGAAACACCATATATTTT. The V gene is TRBV15, the J gene TRBJ1-3, with a possible D match to TRBD1 (5 bases). From germline, CDR1 is LNHNV and CDR2 YYDKDF (reference sequence). The V gene lost 0 bases and the J gene lost 3 bases, with 15 bases spanning the gap. CDR3 length: 17 amino acids.

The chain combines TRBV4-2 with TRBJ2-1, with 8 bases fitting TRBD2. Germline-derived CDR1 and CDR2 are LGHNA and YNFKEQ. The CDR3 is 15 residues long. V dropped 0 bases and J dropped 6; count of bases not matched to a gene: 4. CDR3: CASSQDGLAGNEQFF. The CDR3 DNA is TGTGCCAGCAGCCAAGATGGGCTAGCGGGCAATGAGCAGTTCTTC.

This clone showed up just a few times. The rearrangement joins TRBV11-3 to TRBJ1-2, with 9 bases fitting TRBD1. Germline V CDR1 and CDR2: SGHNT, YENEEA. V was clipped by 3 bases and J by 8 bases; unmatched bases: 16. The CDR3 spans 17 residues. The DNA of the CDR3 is TGTGCCAGCAGCTTCGGTTGGGGTGTACAGGGGGCTGACGGCTACACCTTC. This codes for CASSFGWGVQGADGYTF.

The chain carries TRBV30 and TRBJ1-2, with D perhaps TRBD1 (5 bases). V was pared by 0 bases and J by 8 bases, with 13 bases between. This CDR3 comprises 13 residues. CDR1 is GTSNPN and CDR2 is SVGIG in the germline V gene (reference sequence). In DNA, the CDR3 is TGTGCCTGGAGTGTACGTGGAGGGACCGGCTACACCTTC. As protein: CAWSVRGGTGYTF. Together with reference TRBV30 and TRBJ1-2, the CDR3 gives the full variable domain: SQTIHQWPATLVQPVGSPLSLECTVEGTSNPNLYWYRQAAGRGLQLLFYSVGIGQISSEVPQNLSASRPQDRQFILSSKKLLLSDSGFYLCAWSVRGGTGYTFGSGTRLTVV.

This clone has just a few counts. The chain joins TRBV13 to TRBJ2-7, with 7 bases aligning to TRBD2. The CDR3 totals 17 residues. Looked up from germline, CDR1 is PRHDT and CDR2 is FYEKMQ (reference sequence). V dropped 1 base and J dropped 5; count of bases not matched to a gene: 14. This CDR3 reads CASSLVIGAGVNHEQYF. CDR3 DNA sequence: TGTGCCAGCAGCTTAGTGATTGGGGCGGGAGTTAACCACGAGCAGTACTTC.

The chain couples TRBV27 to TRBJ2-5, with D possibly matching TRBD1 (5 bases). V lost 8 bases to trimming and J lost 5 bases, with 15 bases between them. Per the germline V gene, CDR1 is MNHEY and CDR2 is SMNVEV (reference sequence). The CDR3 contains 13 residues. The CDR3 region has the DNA TGTGCCAGCCGAAGGGGATTGTGGGAGACCCAGTACTTC. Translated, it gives CASRRGLWETQYF.

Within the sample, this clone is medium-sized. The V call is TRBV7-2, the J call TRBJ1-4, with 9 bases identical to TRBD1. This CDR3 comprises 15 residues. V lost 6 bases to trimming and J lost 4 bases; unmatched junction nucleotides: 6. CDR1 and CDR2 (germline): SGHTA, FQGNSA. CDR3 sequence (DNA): TGTGCCAGCAGAGCACAGGGGGCGGTTAATGAAAAACTGTTTTTT. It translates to CASRAQGAVNEKLFF.

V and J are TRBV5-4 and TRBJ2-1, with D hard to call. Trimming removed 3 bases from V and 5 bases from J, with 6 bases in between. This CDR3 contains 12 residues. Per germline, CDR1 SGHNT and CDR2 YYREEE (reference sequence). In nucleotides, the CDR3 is TGTGCCAGCAGCTCCCGGAACAATGAGCAGTTCTTC. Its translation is CASSSRNNEQFF. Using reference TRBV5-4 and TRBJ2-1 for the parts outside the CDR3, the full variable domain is ETGVTQSPTHLIKTRGQQVTLRCSSQSGHNTVSWYQQALGQGPQFIFQYYREEENGRGNFPPRFSGLQFPNYSSELNVNALELDDSALYLCASSSRNNEQFFGPGTRLTVL.

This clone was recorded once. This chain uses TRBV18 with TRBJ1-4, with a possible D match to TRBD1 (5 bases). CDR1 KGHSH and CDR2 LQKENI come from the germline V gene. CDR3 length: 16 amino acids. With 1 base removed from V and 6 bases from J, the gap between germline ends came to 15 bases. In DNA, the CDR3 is TGTGCCAGCTCACCACTCCCCAGGGTCGACGATGAAAAACTGTTTTTT. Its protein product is CASSPLPRVDDEKLFF.

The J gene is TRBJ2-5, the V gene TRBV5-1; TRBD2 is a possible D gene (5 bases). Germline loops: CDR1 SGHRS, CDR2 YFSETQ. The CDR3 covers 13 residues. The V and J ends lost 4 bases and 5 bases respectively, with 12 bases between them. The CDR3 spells CASSMEVGETQYF. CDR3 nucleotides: TGCGCCAGCAGCATGGAGGTGGGTGAGACCCAGTACTTC.

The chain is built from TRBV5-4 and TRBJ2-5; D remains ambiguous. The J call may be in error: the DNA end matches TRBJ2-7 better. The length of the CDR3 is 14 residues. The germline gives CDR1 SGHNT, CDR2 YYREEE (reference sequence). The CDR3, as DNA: TGTGCCAGCAACCCGGGCCTAAATACCTACGAGCAGTACTTC. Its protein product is CASNPGLNTYEQYF.

The CDR3 protein is CASSKEGAAGGDTDTQYF. The CDR3 DNA reads TGTGCCAGCAGCAAAGAAGGAGCTGCGGGAGGAGACACAGATACGCAGTATTTT. The V and J genes are TRBV7-3 and TRBJ2-3; 8 nucleotides agree with TRBD2. The CDR3 has 18 residues. Germline assignment: CDR1 SGHTA and CDR2 FQGTGA. Trimming took 5 bases from V and 2 from J; bases not matched to a gene: 15.

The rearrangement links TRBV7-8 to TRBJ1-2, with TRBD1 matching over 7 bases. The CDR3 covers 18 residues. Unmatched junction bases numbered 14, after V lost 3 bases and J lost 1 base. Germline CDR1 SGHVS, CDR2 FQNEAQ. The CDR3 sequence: CASSLRDRPQFYNYGYTF. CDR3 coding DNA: TGTGCCAGCAGCTTGAGGGACAGACCACAATTTTATAACTATGGCTACACCTTC.

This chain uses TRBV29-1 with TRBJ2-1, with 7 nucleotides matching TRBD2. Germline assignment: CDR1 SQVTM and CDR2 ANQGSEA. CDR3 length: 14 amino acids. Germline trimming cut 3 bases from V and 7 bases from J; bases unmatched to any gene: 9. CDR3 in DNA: TGCAGCGTTGATCTGGCGGGAGTCTTGAATGAGCAGTTCTTC. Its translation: CSVDLAGVLNEQFF.

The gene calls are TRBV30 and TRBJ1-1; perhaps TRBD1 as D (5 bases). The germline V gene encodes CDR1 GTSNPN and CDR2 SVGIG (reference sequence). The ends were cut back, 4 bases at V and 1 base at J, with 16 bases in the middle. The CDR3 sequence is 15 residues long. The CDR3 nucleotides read TGTGCCTGGATCAACCGGGACCGTTGGAACACTGAAGCTTTCTTT. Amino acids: CAWINRDRWNTEAFF.

The CDR3: CSGSSVTPRFRANEKLFF. CDR3 coding DNA: TGCAGCGGCTCGTCAGTGACACCCCGCTTTAGGGCTAATGAAAAACTGTTTTTT. The rearrangement joins TRBV29-1 to TRBJ1-4; D call uncertain. This CDR3 is 18 amino acids long. The germline V gene encodes CDR1 SQVTM and CDR2 ANQGSEA. Trimming removed 7 bases at V and 3 bases at J, with 27 bases between.